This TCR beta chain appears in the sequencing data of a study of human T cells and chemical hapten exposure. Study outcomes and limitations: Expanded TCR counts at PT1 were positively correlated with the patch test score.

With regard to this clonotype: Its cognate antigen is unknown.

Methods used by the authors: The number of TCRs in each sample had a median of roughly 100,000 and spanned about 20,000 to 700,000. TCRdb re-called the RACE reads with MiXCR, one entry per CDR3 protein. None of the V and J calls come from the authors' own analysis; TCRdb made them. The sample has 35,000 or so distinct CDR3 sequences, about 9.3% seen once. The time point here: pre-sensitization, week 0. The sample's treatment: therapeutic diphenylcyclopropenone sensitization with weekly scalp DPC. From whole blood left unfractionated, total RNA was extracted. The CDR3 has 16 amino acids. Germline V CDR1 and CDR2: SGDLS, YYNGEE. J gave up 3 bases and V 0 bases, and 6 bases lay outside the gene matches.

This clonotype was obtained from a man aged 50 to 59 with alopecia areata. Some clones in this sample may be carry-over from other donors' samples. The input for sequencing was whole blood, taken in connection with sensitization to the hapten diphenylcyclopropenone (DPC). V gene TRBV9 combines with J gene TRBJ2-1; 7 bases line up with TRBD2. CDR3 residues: CASSVEAGVNYNEQFF. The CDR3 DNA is TGTGCCAGCAGCGTAGAGGCGGGAGTAAACTACAATGAGCAGTTCTTC.